This TCR beta chain is from a study of CD8+CD57+ T cells in acquired aplastic anemia (dated by TCRdb to 2016 to 2019). About the investigation overall: A mean of approximately 3 ug of DNA, ranging from about 0.19 to 27.4 ug, was extracted from sorted CD4+ and CD8+ cells. Mean read counts for healthy donor samples were roughly 10 million for CD4+ cells and about 12 million for CD8+ cells. Points the paper makes about the study in general: Although 25 to 30 CD8+ CDR3 sequences were shared by patients and controls, these sequences appeared highly expressed in patients and within the immunodominant clones of patients. Patients and healthy controls showed no significant difference in CD8+ Simpson's diversity (P=0.060).

Profiling of TCR beta VDJ combinations and CDR3 sequences used genomic DNA as the template. An Illumina HiSeq 2000 was used for TCR repertoire sequencing. Per the authors' processing: Repertoire assessment relied on Simpson's diversity index, CDR3 size and DJ length profiles, and TRBV/TRBJ rearrangement plots. The most abundant DNA sequence in the deep sequencing data was taken as the immunodominant clone. CDR3 amino acid sequences were screened for sharing across subjects and compared with published repertoires and the VDJdb database. Starting from the raw public reads, TCRdb applied fastp trimming at Q25, assembled clones with MiXCR and retained in-frame beta chains. Every entry covers one CDR3 protein and lists the most common genes and DNA from its rows. Here the V and J calls rest on TCRdb's processing, not on the authors' analysis. The table for this sample lists a few hundred thousand distinct CDR3 sequences; 65% to 75% of them were counted only once. The ten largest account for under 5% of the sample.

In this study, sorted CD4+ and CD8+ T cells from the blood of healthy subjects and of severe aplastic anemia patients had their TCR repertoires deep-sequenced. Ficoll-Paque density gradient centrifugation was used to isolate peripheral blood mononuclear cells. Before DNA extraction, CD4+ and CD8+ T cells were sorted with FACS or magnetic beads. The CDR3 sequence runs 13 residues, both termini included. From the germline V gene, CDR1 is SGHTA and CDR2 is FQGNSA. This clonotype was counted a single time. The antigen this receptor binds is unknown. A read error is likely, as this CDR3 ends without the conserved phenylalanine or tryptophan. The limits of the CDR3 on the DNA are not certain, so only TCRdb's listed CDR3 is given.

The specimen was sorted CD4+, CD8+, or CD8+CD57+ T cells (not recorded which) from PBMCs. The receptor was derived from a human donor in good health, serving as a control. This chain joins TRBV7-2 to TRBJ2-3; the table calls TRBD1, which could not be checked here. This receptor has the CDR3 CASSLLGAISGAY.